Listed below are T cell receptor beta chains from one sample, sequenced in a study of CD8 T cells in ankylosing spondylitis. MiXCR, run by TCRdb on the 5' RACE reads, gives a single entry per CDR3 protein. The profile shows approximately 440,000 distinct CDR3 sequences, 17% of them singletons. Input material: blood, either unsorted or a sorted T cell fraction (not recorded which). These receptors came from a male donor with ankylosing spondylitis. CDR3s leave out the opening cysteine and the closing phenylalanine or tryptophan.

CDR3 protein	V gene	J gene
ATVRLAVYNEQF	TRBV28	TRBJ2-1
SALDSPEQY	TRBV20-1	TRBJ2-7
SARLQGLNSPLH	TRBV20-1	TRBJ1-6
ASGRDRGTDTQY	TRBV28	TRBJ2-3
SARKTGGQETQY	TRBV20-1	TRBJ2-5
ASSDQGGGTQY	TRBV2	TRBJ2-3
SARAETDPYSYNEQF	TRBV20-1	TRBJ2-1
ASSNHPAGRETQY	TRBV28	TRBJ2-5
ASRSTGPGIVYEQY	TRBV6-1	TRBJ2-7
ASSLQGSSPLH	TRBV5-1	TRBJ1-6
ASSLGGAHYGYT	TRBV7-2	TRBJ1-2
SVVHMTGGLETQY	TRBV29-1	TRBJ2-5
ASSLGGMITGELF	TRBV5-1	TRBJ2-2
SASRRSGRTDTQY	TRBV20-1	TRBJ2-3
ASTTGGRETQY	TRBV12-3/TRBV12-4	TRBJ2-5
ASSITGQGYDEQF	TRBV19	TRBJ2-1
SASQGEGKGYT	TRBV20-1	TRBJ1-2